Listed below are T cell receptor beta chains from one sample, sequenced in a study of blood T cell repertoires in COVID-19. The method was immunoSEQ multiplex PCR; TCRdb's version includes in-frame clones alone and lacks a portion of them. The sample comprises 350,000 to 400,000 clones, roughly 90% of which are singletons, and about 7% rests with the top ten. Sequencing input: peripheral blood. Source of these receptors: a man in his late teens or twenties with active or convalescent COVID-19. The CDR3 runs from the conserved cysteine through the conserved F or W. Fields, in order: V gene, clone size, D gene, J gene, CDR3 protein, CDR3 DNA. The D gene is left open where the match is weak. Only some rows state a clone size, as once, few, many or a class for expanded clones.

TRBV5-1	NA	TRBD1	TRBJ1-5	CASSLGQGYHQPQHF	TGCGCCAGCAGCTTAGGACAGGGGTATCATCAGCCCCAGCATTTT
TRBV30	NA	TRBD2	TRBJ2-1	CAWTRLAGGANEQFF	TGTGCCTGGACTCGGCTAGCGGGAGGGGCCAATGAGCAGTTCTTC
TRBV28	once	TRBD1	TRBJ1-1	CASSSRDRGLQNTEAFF	TGTGCCAGCAGTTCCCGGGACAGGGGACTTCAGAACACTGAAGCTTTCTTT
TRBV19	NA	NA	TRBJ1-1	CASSIRQENTEAFF	TGTGCCAGTAGTATCCGACAGGAGAACACTGAAGCTTTCTTT
TRBV7-2	NA	NA	TRBJ1-1	CASSLKRNTEAFF	TGTGCCAGCAGCTTAAAGCGTAACACTGAAGCTTTCTTT
TRBV6-4	NA	TRBD1	TRBJ1-5	CASSRDRGVGQPQHF	TGTGCCAGCAGCCGGGACAGGGGGGTAGGTCAGCCCCAGCATTTT
TRBV27	NA	TRBD2	TRBJ2-7	CASSLFWGREGYEQYF	TGTGCCAGCAGTTTATTTTGGGGGAGGGAGGGCTACGAGCAGTACTTC
TRBV6-2/TRBV6-3	NA	NA	TRBJ2-3	CASSASTIHTDTQYF	TGTGCCAGCAGCGCTAGCACAATCCACACAGATACGCAGTATTTT
TRBV4-3	NA	NA	TRBJ2-3	CASSQDTQPGDTQYF	TGCGCCAGCAGCCAAGATACGCAACCGGGGGATACGCAGTATTTT
TRBV28	NA	TRBD1	TRBJ2-7	CASTWTGGFYEQYF	TGTGCCAGCACTTGGACAGGGGGGTTCTACGAGCAGTACTTC
TRBV7-6	NA	TRBD1	TRBJ2-1	CASSQGQGAGHEQFF	TGTGCCAGCAGCCAGGGACAGGGGGCGGGTCATGAGCAGTTCTTC
TRBV7-2	NA	TRBD2	TRBJ2-3	CASSLGGRDTDTQYF	TGTGCCAGCAGCTTAGGCGGGAGGGACACAGATACGCAGTATTTT
TRBV7-7	NA	NA	TRBJ2-1	CASSLSWGEDREQFF	TGTGCCAGCAGCTTGAGCTGGGGAGAGGATCGTGAGCAGTTCTTC
TRBV13	NA	TRBD1	TRBJ1-1	CASSLGTGGLTEAFF	TGTGCCAGCAGCTTAGGGACAGGGGGCTTGACTGAAGCTTTCTTT
TRBV27	NA	TRBD1	TRBJ2-1	CASSPGTGSYNEQFF	TGTGCCAGCAGTCCGGGGACAGGGTCCTACAATGAGCAGTTCTTC
TRBV6-5	NA	NA	TRBJ2-5	CASSTTTGYQETQYF	TGTGCCAGCAGCACAACGACAGGTTACCAAGAGACCCAGTACTTC
TRBV28	NA	TRBD2	TRBJ2-1	CASSLMIAGTNNEQFF	TGTGCCAGCAGTTTGATGATAGCGGGGACAAACAATGAGCAGTTCTTC
TRBV5-1	NA	NA	TRBJ2-3	CASSEEGTDTQYF	TGCGCCAGCAGCGAGGAGGGCACAGATACGCAGTATTTT
TRBV7-9	NA	TRBD1	TRBJ1-3	CASSLAQGEVRNTIYF	TGTGCCAGCAGCTTAGCACAGGGGGAAGTTCGAAACACCATATATTTT
TRBV7-2	NA	NA	TRBJ1-2	CASSLPGTPLNGYTF	TGTGCCAGCAGCTTACCCGGGACACCTCTTAATGGCTACACCTTC
TRBV4-2	NA	TRBD1	TRBJ1-5	CASSQGTGTLTNQPQHF	TGTGCCAGCAGCCAAGGGACAGGGACATTAACTAATCAGCCCCAGCATTTT
TRBV15	NA	NA	TRBJ2-7	CATSRDVGNRYEQYF	TGTGCCACCAGCAGAGATGTCGGTAACCGCTACGAGCAGTACTTC
TRBV9	NA	TRBD2	TRBJ2-3	CASSAGLGPDTQYF	TGTGCCAGCAGCGCGGGACTAGGTCCAGATACGCAGTATTTT
TRBV6-2/TRBV6-3	NA	NA	TRBJ1-4	CASSYTTSEKLFF	TGTGCCAGCAGTTACACGACTTCCGAAAAACTGTTTTTT
TRBV7-2	NA	TRBD1	TRBJ1-1	CASSLRGQRNTEAFF	TGTGCCAGCAGCTTAAGGGGGCAGAGGAACACTGAAGCTTTCTTT
TRBV4-3	NA	NA	TRBJ2-7	CASSQARGSTYEQYF	TGCGCCAGCAGCCAAGCAAGGGGCTCGACCTACGAGCAGTACTTC
TRBV18	NA	TRBD1	TRBJ1-4	CASSPGQGSNEKLFF	TGTGCTAGCTCACCGGGACAGGGTTCTAATGAAAAACTGTTTTTT
TRBV6-5	NA	NA	TRBJ1-4	CASSYGNGEKLFF	TGTGCCAGCAGTTACGGAAACGGGGAAAAACTGTTTTTT
TRBV6-2/TRBV6-3	NA	TRBD2	TRBJ2-1	CASSPTSGTYNEQFF	TGTGCCAGCAGCCCAACTAGCGGGACCTACAATGAGCAGTTCTTC
TRBV4-3	once	NA	TRBJ2-3	CASSQQGGTDTQYF	TGCGCCAGCAGCCAACAGGGTGGCACAGATACGCAGTATTTT
TRBV7-8	NA	TRBD1	TRBJ2-1	CASSFDRDRGYNEQFF	TGTGCCAGCAGCTTCGACAGGGACAGGGGTTACAATGAGCAGTTCTTC
TRBV9	NA	TRBD1	TRBJ1-2	CASSEGQGSYGYTF	TGTGCCAGCAGCGAGGGACAGGGGTCCTATGGCTACACCTTC
TRBV29-1	NA	NA	TRBJ2-3	CSVLPGLNTDTQYF	TGCAGCGTCCTGCCGGGACTTAACACAGATACGCAGTATTTT
TRBV9	NA	NA	TRBJ1-2	CASSVGGDLSGYTF	TGTGCCAGCAGCGTAGGGGGGGACCTGAGTGGCTACACCTTC
TRBV19	NA	NA	TRBJ2-2	CASSIGQNTGELFF	TGTGCCAGTAGTATAGGGCAGAACACCGGGGAGCTGTTTTTT
TRBV28	NA	TRBD1	TRBJ1-6	CASRDLTGNNSPLHF	TGTGCCAGCAGGGATTTGACAGGGAATAATTCACCCCTCCACTTT
TRBV5-6	NA	NA	TRBJ1-1	CASSTLRGGGFF	TGTGCCAGCAGCACCTTAAGGGGGGGAGGTTTCTTT
TRBV7-8	NA	NA	TRBJ1-6	CASRGGSGTNSPLHF	TGTGCCAGCCGAGGGGGTTCCGGGACGAATTCACCCCTCCACTTT
TRBV5-5	NA	TRBD2	TRBJ2-1	CASNRGGPGNEQFF	TGTGCCAGCAATCGGGGAGGGCCGGGCAATGAGCAGTTCTTC
TRBV19	NA	TRBD1	TRBJ2-7	CASQTGPLSHEQYF	TGTGCCAGTCAGACAGGGCCATTATCTCACGAGCAGTACTTC
TRBV15	NA	TRBD2	TRBJ2-5	CATSREGAGVLETQYF	TGTGCCACCAGCAGAGAGGGAGCGGGAGTTCTAGAGACCCAGTACTTC
TRBV2	NA	TRBD1	TRBJ1-2	CASSITQGRGLNYGYTF	TGTGCCAGCAGCATAACACAGGGGAGAGGGCTTAACTATGGCTACACCTTC
TRBV7-9	NA	TRBD1	TRBJ2-1	CASSFEQNPPPRGPNEQFF	TGTGCCAGCAGCTTCGAACAAAATCCCCCCCCAAGGGGGCCTAATGAGCAGTTCTTC
TRBV3-1/TRBV3-2	NA	NA	TRBJ1-3	CASSRGGNGLSGNTIYF	TGTGCCAGCAGCCGCGGAGGAAATGGACTCTCTGGAAACACCATATATTTT
TRBV3-1/TRBV3-2	NA	NA	TRBJ1-3	CASSPREAGNTIYF	TGTGCCAGCAGCCCCAGGGAGGCAGGAAACACCATATATTTT